Listed here are 18 T cell receptor beta chains from one sample, sequenced in a study of T cell responses to AZD1222 COVID-19 vaccine. Sequencing used immunoSEQ multiplex PCR; TCRdb keeps in-frame clones, though not all of them. The sample lists fewer than 150,000 clones; nearly 90% were seen once. Sequencing used peripheral blood, obtained 28 days after the second AZD1222 dose. The receptors come from an adult who received the AZD1222 COVID-19 vaccine.

A single count supports this clone. The V and J genes are TRBV28 and TRBJ1-5, with a weak D call TRBD1 (5 bases). Germline V gene sequence: CDR1 MDHEN, CDR2 SYDVKM. The CDR3 runs 14 residues. V was cut by 3 bases and J by 9 bases, with 15 bases left in between. The DNA for the CDR3 is TGTGCCAGCAGTTTGGGTCAGGGTGACCGGCCCCAGCATTTT. Its translation is CASSLGQGDRPQHF.

In the case of this clone: At the DNA level, this CDR3 is encoded by other sequences in the same sample as well. The rearrangement uses TRBV6-5 and TRBJ2-1, with D perhaps TRBD2 (5 bases). The CDR3 spans 15 residues. The germline V gene has CDR1 MNHEY and CDR2 SVGAGI. Trimming pared 0 bases from V and 0 bases from J, leaving 6 bases between. The CDR3 DNA reads TGTGCCAGCAGTTACTCGGGGAGCTCCTACAATGAGCAGTTCTTC. It yields the protein CASSYSGSSYNEQFF.

CDR3 in amino acids: CASSLDPGGPYNEQFF. In DNA, the CDR3 is TGCGCCAGCAGCTTGGATCCGGGGGGTCCCTACAATGAGCAGTTCTTC. The J gene is TRBJ2-1, the V gene TRBV5-1; the match to TRBD2 covers 7 bases. This CDR3 has 16 residues. In germline, CDR1 is SGHRS, CDR2 YFSETQ. V gave up 0 bases and J gave up 2 bases; unmatched junction bases: 5.

A single count supports this clone. The V gene is TRBV19, the J gene TRBJ2-2; D possibly corresponds to TRBD2 (6 bases). Germline V lookup: CDR1 LNHDA, CDR2 SQIVND (reference sequence). Trimming stripped 6 bases from V and 5 bases from J, with 13 bases between. The CDR3 spans 14 residues. The CDR3 sequence is CASRDRERTGELFF. The DNA for the CDR3 is TGTGCCAGTAGGGACCGGGAGAGAACCGGGGAGCTGTTTTTT.

V usage is TRBV12-3 or TRBV12-4 and J usage is TRBJ2-1, with 7 nucleotides matching TRBD2. J lost 8 bases, V lost 5 bases, and 6 bases had no gene match. This CDR3 has 13 residues. The CDR3 DNA sequence: TGTGCCAGCAGTACCCCGCGGGAGTATGAGCAGTTCTTC. This codes for CASSTPREYEQFF.

The genes are TRBV27 and TRBJ1-6, with no clear D. CDR3 length: 16 amino acids. Trimming pared 2 bases from V and 1 base from J, leaving 9 bases between. Germline CDR1 is MNHEY and CDR2 is SMNVEV (reference sequence). The CDR3 loop reads CASSLVGGSYNSPLHF. The CDR3 coding sequence is TGTGCCAGCAGTTTAGTAGGTGGTTCCTATAATTCACCCCTCCACTTT.

This clone was picked up a small number of times. The chain couples TRBV3-1 (or the pseudogene TRBV3-2) to TRBJ1-6; perhaps TRBD1 as D (6 bases). Deletions cut 1 base from V and 10 bases from J, with 14 bases between. This CDR3 comprises 15 residues. Germline V gene lookup returns CDR1 LGHDT and CDR2 YNNKEL (reference sequence). CDR3 DNA: TGTGCCAGCAGCCAAGGGACAGAGGGGCACTCACCCCTCCACTTT. It encodes CASSQGTEGHSPLHF.

This clone has only a few counts. The chain employs TRBV5-3 and TRBJ1-1; possibly TRBD1 for D (6 bases). TRBV5-3 is reported as an ORF; its role is uncertain. Trimming removed 8 bases from V and 3 bases from J, with 8 bases in between. This CDR3 has 11 amino acids. CDR3 region: CASRQDTEAFF. CDR3 DNA sequence: TGTGCCAGCCGACAGGACACTGAAGCTTTCTTT.

This chain links TRBV15 with TRBJ2-1; TRBD2 matches 9 bases. This CDR3 comprises 15 residues. Germline V gene data show CDR1 as LNHNV and CDR2 as YYDKDF (reference sequence). V lost 1 base to trimming and J lost 7 bases; unmatched junction nucleotides: 5. The CDR3 DNA follows: TGTGCCACCAGCAGAGTCGCGGGAGGGCCAAATGAGCAGTTCTTC. It translates to CATSRVAGGPNEQFF.

A remark on this clone: The same CDR3 arises from other DNA sequences in this sample as well. The V and J genes are TRBV2 and TRBJ1-1; tentatively, D is TRBD1 (6 bases). V lost 6 bases, J lost 2 bases, and 13 bases lay in between. Looked up from germline, CDR1 is SNHLY and CDR2 is FYNNEI. CDR3 length equals 14 residues. CDR3 sequence reads: CASSEQGGNTEAFF. CDR3 nucleotide sequence: TGTGCCAGCAGCGAACAGGGAGGTAACACTGAAGCTTTCTTT.

J is TRBJ1-1 and V is TRBV9; D uncertain. The V and J ends lost 0 bases and 8 bases respectively, with 11 bases between them. CDR1 and CDR2 from the germline V gene are SGDLS and YYNGEE. CDR3 length equals 13 residues. This CDR3 reads CASSVDPELEAFF. DNA of the CDR3: TGTGCCAGCAGCGTAGATCCAGAACTAGAAGCTTTCTTT.

This chain connects TRBV5-1 to TRBJ1-5; no firm D call. V lost 4 bases, J lost 5 bases, and 10 bases lay in between. The CDR3 loop spans 13 amino acids. The V gene's germline CDR1 is SGHRS and CDR2 YFSETQ. The CDR3 coding sequence is TGCGCCAGCAGCCCTGAGAGGGATCAGCCCCAGCATTTT. Translating it yields CASSPERDQPQHF.

The gene calls are TRBV18 and TRBJ2-3; no firm D call. V was shortened by 4 bases and J by 1 base, with 6 bases between the two germline ends. Germline V lookup: CDR1 KGHSH, CDR2 LQKENI. CDR3 length: 13 amino acids. CDR3 loop: CASSLPGTDTQYF. CDR3 nucleotides: TGTGCCAGCTCACTCCCGGGCACAGATACGCAGTATTTT. Full variable domain (remainder filled in from reference TRBV18 and TRBJ2-3): NAGVMQNPRHLVRRRGQEARLRCSPMKGHSHVYWYRQLPEEGLKFMVYLQKENIIDESGMPKERFSAEFPKEGPSILRIQQVVRGDSAAYFCASSLPGTDTQYFGPGTRLTVL.

This chain links TRBV6-5 with TRBJ1-5; D gene unclear. CDR1 is MNHEY, CDR2 SVGAGI, per germline. Trimming removed 2 bases from V and 6 bases from J, with 8 bases in between. This CDR3 spans 13 amino acids. The CDR3 DNA reads TGTGCCAGCAGTTACCAACATGGTCAGCCCCAGCATTTT. It codes for CASSYQHGQPQHF.

J is TRBJ1-2 and V is TRBV7-2; D possibly corresponds to TRBD1 (6 bases). CDR1 is SGHTA and CDR2 is FQGNSA in the germline V gene. Trimming removed 5 bases from V and 7 bases from J, with 17 bases in between. CDR3 length equals 14 residues. The CDR3 loop reads CASSKPNRAGGYTF. In nucleotides, the CDR3 is TGTGCCAGCAGCAAACCGAACAGGGCGGGTGGCTACACCTTC.

The V gene is TRBV30, the J gene TRBJ2-7; a weak D match, TRBD2 (5 bases). Germline CDR1 GTSNPN, CDR2 SVGIG (reference sequence). The ends were cut back, 2 bases at V and 3 bases at J, with 11 bases in the middle. CDR3 length: 13 amino acids. CDR3 amino acids: CAWSSGYRYEQYF. In nucleotides, the CDR3 is TGTGCCTGGAGTTCGGGGTATCGCTACGAGCAGTACTTC.

V usage is TRBV7-9 and J usage is TRBJ1-5; D remains unclear. The CDR3 is 15 residues long. The germline CDR1 and CDR2 sequences are SEHNR and FQNEAQ (reference sequence). Trimming cost V 6 bases and J 6 bases, with 18 bases left between them. CDR3 residues: CASSPPDGMGQPQHF. CDR3 bases: TGTGCCAGCAGTCCCCCAGATGGTATGGGTCAGCCCCAGCATTTT.

V usage is TRBV2 and J usage is TRBJ2-7, with 8 nucleotides matching TRBD2. CDR3 size: 15 residues. V lost 6 bases, J lost 6 bases, and 13 bases stayed unmatched. CDR1 is SNHLY and CDR2 is FYNNEI in the germline V gene. The CDR3 sequence: CASSGEGGGLSEQYF. DNA for the CDR3: TGTGCCAGCAGCGGGGAAGGCGGGGGGCTAAGCGAGCAGTACTTC.